This is a list of T cell receptor beta chains from one sample in a study of OX40 agonist ivuxolimab in advanced cancers. Sequenced by immunoSEQ multiplex PCR; TCRdb stores in-frame clones only, minus some. The repertoire consists of tens of thousands of clones, with around 90% occurring once and the leading ten covering about 4%. This specimen consisted of CD4+ or CD8+ T cells sorted from blood, obtained in a trial of the OX40 agonist ivuxolimab. The receptors were gathered from an adult with an advanced solid tumor such as melanoma, head and neck, liver or kidney cancer. CDR3s include the opening cysteine and the closing phenylalanine or tryptophan. A D gene is named only where the DNA matches it firmly. Size is stated for part of the rows, as once, few or many counts, or as a class when the clone is expanded.

CDR3 protein: CASSISQGVYGDTEAFF
CDR3 DNA: TGTGCCAGTAGTATTTCGCAGGGGGTCTATGGGGACACTGAAGCTTTCTTT
V gene: TRBV19
D gene: TRBD1
J gene: TRBJ1-1
clone size: .

CDR3 protein: CASISPGAYTEAFF
CDR3 DNA: TGTGCCAGCATTTCACCAGGGGCGTACACTGAAGCTTTCTTT
V gene: TRBV2
D gene: .
J gene: TRBJ1-1
clone size: .

CDR3 protein: CASGPLAGGVDTQYF
CDR3 DNA: TGTGCCAGTGGTCCGCTAGCGGGAGGGGTGGATACGCAGTATTTT
V gene: TRBV5-4
D gene: TRBD2
J gene: TRBJ2-3
clone size: .

CDR3 protein: CASSLTGYGEAFF
CDR3 DNA: TGTGCCAGCAGCCTGACAGGGTATGGTGAAGCTTTCTTT
V gene: TRBV9
D gene: TRBD1
J gene: TRBJ1-1
clone size: .

CDR3 protein: CASSLGLRQGSNTGELFF
CDR3 DNA: TGTGCCAGCAGCTTAGGCCTGCGTCAGGGCTCAAACACCGGGGAGCTGTTTTTT
V gene: TRBV13
D gene: .
J gene: TRBJ2-2
clone size: .

CDR3 protein: CASSLWGGWADTQYF
CDR3 DNA: TGTGCCAGCAGTTTATGGGGCGGCTGGGCAGATACGCAGTATTTT
V gene: TRBV27
D gene: .
J gene: TRBJ2-3
clone size: .

CDR3 protein: CASSLFHEQYF
CDR3 DNA: TGTGCCAGCAGCTTGTTCCACGAGCAGTACTTC
V gene: TRBV5-6
D gene: .
J gene: TRBJ2-7
clone size: once

CDR3 protein: CASGPIGQTTYEQYF
CDR3 DNA: TGTGCCAGCGGGCCTATTGGACAGACTACCTACGAGCAGTACTTC
V gene: TRBV27
D gene: .
J gene: TRBJ2-7
clone size: .

CDR3 protein: CASSLAPVSHEQFF
CDR3 DNA: TGTGCCAGCAGTTTAGCCCCGGTATCCCATGAGCAGTTCTTC
V gene: TRBV27
D gene: .
J gene: TRBJ2-1
clone size: .

CDR3 protein: CASSPKDRGYGYTF
CDR3 DNA: TGTGCCAGCAGCCCAAAAGACAGGGGTTATGGCTACACCTTC
V gene: TRBV5-4
D gene: TRBD1
J gene: TRBJ1-2
clone size: once

CDR3 protein: CASSLRGAASVVGDTQYF
CDR3 DNA: TGTGCCAGCAGTTTAAGGGGGGCGGCTAGCGTGGTTGGCGATACGCAGTATTTT
V gene: TRBV27
D gene: .
J gene: TRBJ2-3
clone size: .

CDR3 protein: CASSSSGGSTDTQYF
CDR3 DNA: TGTGCCAGCAGCTCTAGCGGGGGGAGCACAGATACGCAGTATTTT
V gene: TRBV7-9
D gene: TRBD2
J gene: TRBJ2-3
clone size: .

CDR3 protein: CASSLAGATGIETQYF
CDR3 DNA: TGTGCCAGCAGCTTGGCGGGGGCGACAGGGATCGAGACCCAGTACTTC
V gene: TRBV5-6
D gene: .
J gene: TRBJ2-5
clone size: .

CDR3 protein: CASSLGLADQLSYEQYF
CDR3 DNA: TGCGCCAGCAGCTTGGGACTAGCGGACCAACTGAGCTACGAGCAGTACTTC
V gene: TRBV5-1
D gene: TRBD2
J gene: TRBJ2-7
clone size: .

CDR3 protein: CASSVGPQVDYTF
CDR3 DNA: TGTGCCAGCAGCGTAGGCCCCCAGGTGGATTACACCTTC
V gene: TRBV9
D gene: .
J gene: TRBJ1-2
clone size: .

CDR3 protein: CASSDRDYGYTF
CDR3 DNA: TGTGCCAGCAGCGATCGGGACTATGGCTACACCTTC
V gene: TRBV9
D gene: .
J gene: TRBJ1-2
clone size: .

CDR3 protein: CASSIAPGLNTEAFF
CDR3 DNA: TGTGCCAGTAGTATAGCCCCAGGGCTGAACACTGAAGCTTTCTTT
V gene: TRBV19
D gene: .
J gene: TRBJ1-1
clone size: once

CDR3 protein: CASSLRPGPDQPQHF
CDR3 DNA: TGTGCCAGCAGTTTAAGGCCGGGCCCTGATCAGCCCCAGCATTTT
V gene: TRBV27
D gene: .
J gene: TRBJ1-5
clone size: .

CDR3 protein: CASSLILAGLSSYNEQFF
CDR3 DNA: TGTGCCAGCAGCTTAATCCTAGCGGGCTTAAGCTCCTACAATGAGCAGTTCTTC
V gene: TRBV7-2
D gene: TRBD2
J gene: TRBJ2-1
clone size: once

CDR3 protein: CASSDSGGYGYTF
CDR3 DNA: TGTGCCAGCAGTGACAGCGGCGGTTATGGCTACACCTTC
V gene: TRBV2
D gene: .
J gene: TRBJ1-2
clone size: .

CDR3 protein: CATSRGGYANWTGELFF
CDR3 DNA: TGTGCCACCAGCAGAGGGGGATATGCCAATTGGACCGGGGAGCTGTTTTTT
V gene: TRBV15
D gene: .
J gene: TRBJ2-2
clone size: .

CDR3 protein: CAISESGDRGNSPLHF
CDR3 DNA: TGTGCCATCAGTGAGTCTGGGGACAGGGGTAATTCACCCCTCCACTTT
V gene: TRBV10-3
D gene: TRBD1
J gene: TRBJ1-6
clone size: .

CDR3 protein: CASSPFVDSTEAFF
CDR3 DNA: TGTGCCAGCAGCCCCTTCGTTGATAGCACTGAAGCTTTCTTT
V gene: TRBV7-8
D gene: .
J gene: TRBJ1-1
clone size: .

CDR3 protein: CASSVFQGDFATNEKLFF
CDR3 DNA: TGTGCCAGCAGTGTCTTTCAGGGGGACTTTGCAACTAATGAAAAACTGTTTTTT
V gene: TRBV2
D gene: TRBD1
J gene: TRBJ1-4
clone size: .

CDR3 protein: CASSLGQGLNSPLHF
CDR3 DNA: TGTGCCAGCAGCTTAGGACAGGGTCTAAATTCACCCCTCCACTTT
V gene: TRBV7-9
D gene: TRBD1
J gene: TRBJ1-6
clone size: .

CDR3 protein: CASMYGGGGPTATYEQYF
CDR3 DNA: TGTGCCAGCATGTATGGGGGAGGGGGACCGACCGCGACCTACGAGCAGTACTTC
V gene: TRBV27
D gene: .
J gene: TRBJ2-7
clone size: .

CDR3 protein: CATSRDRLGTDTQYF
CDR3 DNA: TGTGCCACCAGCAGAGATCGACTAGGAACAGATACGCAGTATTTT
V gene: TRBV15
D gene: .
J gene: TRBJ2-3
clone size: .

CDR3 protein: CASSSQGIYNEQFF
CDR3 DNA: TGTGCCAGTAGCTCACAGGGGATCTACAATGAGCAGTTCTTC
V gene: TRBV19
D gene: TRBD1
J gene: TRBJ2-1
clone size: .

CDR3 protein: CASSPTGLVYISYEQYF
CDR3 DNA: TGTGCCAGTAGTCCGACGGGACTAGTGTACATCTCCTACGAGCAGTACTTC
V gene: TRBV19
D gene: TRBD2
J gene: TRBJ2-7
clone size: .

CDR3 protein: CSVVFTWGNEQFF
CDR3 DNA: TGCAGCGTTGTCTTCACCTGGGGGAATGAGCAGTTCTTC
V gene: TRBV29-1
D gene: .
J gene: TRBJ2-1
clone size: .

CDR3 protein: CASTPRSGGGNTGELFF
CDR3 DNA: TGTGCCAGTACCCCTAGGAGCGGGGGGGGAAACACCGGGGAGCTGTTTTTT
V gene: TRBV19
D gene: TRBD2
J gene: TRBJ2-2
clone size: .

CDR3 protein: CSVAVPGANVLTF
CDR3 DNA: TGCAGCGTTGCTGTACCTGGGGCCAACGTCCTGACTTTC
V gene: TRBV29-1
D gene: .
J gene: TRBJ2-6
clone size: .

CDR3 protein: CASTGLADYNEQFF
CDR3 DNA: TGCGCCAGCACTGGGCTAGCGGATTACAATGAGCAGTTCTTC
V gene: TRBV5-1
D gene: TRBD2
J gene: TRBJ2-1
clone size: once

CDR3 protein: CASSHLVVGRNTGELFF
CDR3 DNA: TGCGCCAGCAGCCACTTAGTCGTCGGGCGGAACACCGGGGAGCTGTTTTTT
V gene: TRBV4-3
D gene: .
J gene: TRBJ2-2
clone size: .

CDR3 protein: CASSLGLVDLSSYNEQFF
CDR3 DNA: TGTGCCAGCAGCTTAGGCCTTGTGGACTTAAGCTCCTACAATGAGCAGTTCTTC
V gene: TRBV13
D gene: .
J gene: TRBJ2-1
clone size: .

CDR3 protein: CASSTQGRIGKLFF
CDR3 DNA: TGTGCCAGTAGTACACAGGGACGGATAGGAAAACTGTTTTTT
V gene: TRBV19
D gene: .
J gene: TRBJ1-4
clone size: .

CDR3 protein: CASSPERAQETQYF
CDR3 DNA: TGTGCCAGCAGCCCAGAGCGGGCTCAAGAGACCCAGTACTTC
V gene: TRBV9
D gene: .
J gene: TRBJ2-5
clone size: few

CDR3 protein: CASSLEGDSTEAFF
CDR3 DNA: TGTGCCAGCAGCTTAGAGGGGGATAGCACTGAAGCTTTCTTT
V gene: TRBV7-6
D gene: .
J gene: TRBJ1-1
clone size: .

CDR3 protein: CASSLWGISRNTIYF
CDR3 DNA: TGTGCCAGCAGTTTGTGGGGTATCTCTCGAAACACCATATATTTT
V gene: TRBV28
D gene: .
J gene: TRBJ1-3
clone size: once

CDR3 protein: CASSGTEPEEQYF
CDR3 DNA: TGTGCCAGCAGCGGGACTGAGCCTGAAGAGCAGTACTTC
V gene: TRBV9
D gene: .
J gene: TRBJ2-7
clone size: once

CDR3 protein: CASSEARTVYEQYF
CDR3 DNA: TGTGCCAGCAGTGAAGCCCGGACCGTTTACGAGCAGTACTTC
V gene: TRBV6-1
D gene: .
J gene: TRBJ2-7
clone size: medium-sized

CDR3 protein: CASSLARGTEAFF
CDR3 DNA: TGTGCCAGCAGCCTAGCCAGGGGCACTGAAGCTTTCTTT
V gene: TRBV11-3
D gene: .
J gene: TRBJ1-1
clone size: .

CDR3 protein: CASSPQGGSDGYTF
CDR3 DNA: TGTGCCAGCAGTCCTCAGGGGGGGTCCGATGGCTACACCTTC
V gene: TRBV6-5
D gene: TRBD1
J gene: TRBJ1-2
clone size: .

CDR3 protein: CASSLEGANTEAFF
CDR3 DNA: TGTGCCAGTAGTTTGGAGGGGGCGAACACTGAAGCTTTCTTT
V gene: TRBV19
D gene: TRBD1
J gene: TRBJ1-1
clone size: few

CDR3 protein: CASRRDNDWGYTF
CDR3 DNA: TGTGCCAGCAGGAGGGACAACGATTGGGGCTACACCTTC
V gene: TRBV25-1
D gene: .
J gene: TRBJ1-2
clone size: .

CDR3 protein: CASSRVGTGLETQYF
CDR3 DNA: TGTGCCAGCAGCAGAGTTGGGACAGGGCTTGAGACCCAGTACTTC
V gene: TRBV11-2
D gene: TRBD1
J gene: TRBJ2-5
clone size: .

CDR3 protein: CASSLYGAYEQYF
CDR3 DNA: TGTGCCAGCAGCTTGTACGGGGCCTACGAGCAGTACTTC
V gene: TRBV5-8
D gene: .
J gene: TRBJ2-7
clone size: .

CDR3 protein: CASSVDDRDRNSPLHF
CDR3 DNA: TGTGCCAGCAGCGTAGACGACAGGGATAGGAATTCACCCCTCCACTTT
V gene: TRBV9
D gene: TRBD1
J gene: TRBJ1-6
clone size: .